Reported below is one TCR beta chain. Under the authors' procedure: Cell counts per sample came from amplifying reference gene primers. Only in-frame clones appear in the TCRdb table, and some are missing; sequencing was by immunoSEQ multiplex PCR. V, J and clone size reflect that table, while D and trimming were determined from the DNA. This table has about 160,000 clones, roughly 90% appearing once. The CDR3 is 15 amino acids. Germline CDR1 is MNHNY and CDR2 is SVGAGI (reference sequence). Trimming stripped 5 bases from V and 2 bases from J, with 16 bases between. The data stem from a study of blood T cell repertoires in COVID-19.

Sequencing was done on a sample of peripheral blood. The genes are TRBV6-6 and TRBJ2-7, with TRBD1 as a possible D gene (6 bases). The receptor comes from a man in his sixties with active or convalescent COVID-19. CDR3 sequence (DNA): TGTGCCAGCAGTCCAACCGGGACATCAACCTACGAGCAGTACTTC. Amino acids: CASSPTGTSTYEQYF.